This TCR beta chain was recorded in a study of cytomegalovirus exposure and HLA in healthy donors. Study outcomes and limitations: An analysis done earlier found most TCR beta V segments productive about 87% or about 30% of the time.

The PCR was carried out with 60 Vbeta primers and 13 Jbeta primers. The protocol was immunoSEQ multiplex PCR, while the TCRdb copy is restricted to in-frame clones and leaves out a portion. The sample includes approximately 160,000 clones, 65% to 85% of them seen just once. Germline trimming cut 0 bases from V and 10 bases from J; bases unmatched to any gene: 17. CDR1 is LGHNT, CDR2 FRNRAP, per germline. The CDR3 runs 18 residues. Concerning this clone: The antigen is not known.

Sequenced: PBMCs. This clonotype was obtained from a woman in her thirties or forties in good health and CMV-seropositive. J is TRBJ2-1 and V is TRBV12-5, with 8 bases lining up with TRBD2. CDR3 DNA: TGTGCTAGTGGTTTGGTACTTTTCGGCTTGTTGCGGGAGGCGGAGCAGTTCTTC. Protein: CASGLVLFGLLREAEQFF.